These T cell receptor beta chains were read from a single sample in a study of blood T cell repertoires in COVID-19. Sequencing used immunoSEQ multiplex PCR; TCRdb keeps in-frame clones, though not all of them. This repertoire shows hundreds of thousands of clones, over 75% found once; its top ten account for roughly a sixth. Specimen: PBMCs or T cells enriched from blood (not recorded which). The origin of the receptors is a man in his late teens or twenties who had recovered from COVID-19. Each CDR3 is given with its conserved first and last residue. D genes are given only for firm matches. Clone size is shown for a subset of rows, as once, few, many or a class of expanded clone.

j_call clone_size d_call v_call cdr3_aa cdr3_nt
TRBJ1-5 . . TRBV24-1 CATSNESGNQPQHF TGTGCCACCAGTAACGAGTCAGGAAATCAGCCCCAGCATTTT
TRBJ1-6 . . TRBV7-9 CPSPPHDRGGVNSPLHF TGCCCCAGCCCCCCCCACGACCGGGGGGGAGTAAATTCACCCCTCCACTTT
TRBJ1-4 . TRBD1 TRBV27 CASSTRDSLNEKLFF TGTGCCAGCAGTACGAGGGACAGCCTTAATGAAAAACTGTTTTTT
TRBJ2-1 . . TRBV10-1 CASSVYASGREQFF TGCGCCAGCAGTGTTTACGCTAGTGGCCGCGAGCAGTTCTTC
TRBJ1-2 . TRBD1 TRBV27 CASSSRTGNYGYTF TGTGCCAGCAGTTCAAGGACAGGGAACTATGGCTACACCTTC
TRBJ2-7 . . TRBV10-2 CASSVSGSSHEQYF TGCGCCAGCAGTGTGAGCGGGTCAAGCCACGAGCAGTACTTC
TRBJ1-2 few TRBD1 TRBV24-1 CATSQGARGYGYTF TGTGCCACTTCACAGGGGGCCCGTGGCTATGGCTACACCTTC
TRBJ2-7 . . TRBV4-2 CASSQDKLDEQYF TGTGCCAGCAGCCAAGATAAGCTGGACGAGCAGTACTTC
TRBJ2-3 . . TRBV11-2 CASSLELDTQYF TGTGCCAGCAGCTTAGAACTCGATACGCAGTATTTT
TRBJ1-6 once TRBD1 TRBV3-1/TRBV3-2 CASSHPGGTGYNSPLHF TGTGCCAGCAGCCATCCCGGGGGGACAGGTTATAATTCACCCCTCCACTTT
TRBJ2-1 . . TRBV7-9 CASRLSRDVNEQFF TGTGCCAGCAGATTATCCCGGGATGTCAATGAGCAGTTCTTC
TRBJ2-3 . . TRBV12-5 CASGLVPGLGTDTQYF TGTGCTAGTGGTTTGGTGCCGGGACTCGGCACAGATACGCAGTATTTT
TRBJ2-5 . TRBD2 TRBV3-1/TRBV3-2 CASSALAGGPGETQYF TGTGCCAGCAGCGCTCTAGCGGGAGGGCCTGGGGAGACCCAGTACTTC
TRBJ2-7 . TRBD2 TRBV28 CASSQTVGLADYF TGTGCCAGCAGTCAAACGGTGGGACTAGCGGATTACTTC
TRBJ2-7 . . TRBV7-2 CASSSPTNYEQYF TGTGCCAGCAGCTCGCCTACGAACTACGAGCAGTACTTC
TRBJ2-4 . . TRBV27 CASSLGGRRGTKNIQYF TGTGCCAGCAGTTTAGGCGGGAGAAGGGGGACCAAAAACATTCAGTACTTC
TRBJ2-4 few TRBD1 TRBV19 CASSIPGTGTAQYF TGTGCCAGTAGTATCCCCGGGACAGGGACGGCTCAGTACTTC
TRBJ2-1 . TRBD2 TRBV18 CASSRGLAGAAYNEQFF TGTGCCAGCTCACGCGGACTAGCGGGGGCAGCCTACAATGAGCAGTTCTTC
TRBJ2-5 once . TRBV5-4 CASSLETRKETQYF TGTGCCAGCAGCTTGGAGACTAGGAAAGAGACCCAGTACTTC
TRBJ2-2 . . TRBV7-9 CASPGRWNTGELFF TGTGCCAGCCCAGGGAGGTGGAACACCGGGGAGCTGTTTTTT
TRBJ1-6 few . TRBV21-1 CASSKAFQGANSPLHF TGTGCCAGCAGCAAAGCCTTCCAGGGTGCTAATTCACCCCTCCACTTT
TRBJ1-2 . . TRBV4-1 CASSQDPGSILNYGYTF TGCGCCAGCAGCCAAGACCCGGGGTCAATCCTTAACTATGGCTACACCTTC
TRBJ2-1 . TRBD1 TRBV2 CASSERQGSNEQFF TGTGCCAGCAGTGAGAGACAGGGAAGCAATGAGCAGTTCTTC
TRBJ1-1 . TRBD1 TRBV6-5 CASSPGTGLNTEAFF TGTGCCAGCAGTCCCGGGACAGGCCTGAACACTGAAGCTTTCTTT
TRBJ1-6 . . TRBV2 CASTGRDNSPLHF TGTGCCAGCACGGGAAGAGATAATTCACCCCTCCACTTT
TRBJ2-1 . . TRBV6-5 CASSYSRDSWFF TGTGCCAGCAGTTACTCGAGGGACTCCTGGTTCTTC
TRBJ2-1 . . TRBV20-1 CSASLSAAGADNEQFF TGCAGTGCTAGTTTATCCGCGGCGGGGGCCGACAATGAGCAGTTCTTC
TRBJ2-5 . TRBD2 TRBV13 CASSLGLAGPPRAQYF TGTGCCAGCAGCTTAGGCCTAGCGGGCCCTCCGAGGGCCCAGTACTTC
TRBJ1-1 once . TRBV30 CAWRAGGGTEAFF TGTGCCTGGAGAGCTGGAGGAGGCACTGAAGCTTTCTTT
TRBJ2-1 once . TRBV6-5 CAITEMTGSYNEQFF TGTGCCATCACGGAAATGACAGGTTCCTACAATGAGCAGTTCTTC
TRBJ2-7 . . TRBV4-1 CASSQDPRGYEQYF TGCGCCAGCAGCCAAGATCCCAGGGGCTACGAGCAGTACTTC
TRBJ2-5 . . TRBV3-1/TRBV3-2 CASSQGLVGETQYF TGTGCCAGCAGCCAAGGACTAGTTGGCGAGACCCAGTACTTC
TRBJ1-2 few TRBD1 TRBV18 CASSLGWTGGQSSYTF TGTGCCAGCTCACTCGGATGGACAGGGGGCCAGAGTAGCTACACCTTC
TRBJ1-2 once . TRBV12-3/TRBV12-4 CASSSRNYGYTF TGTGCCTCGTCGTCGCGGAACTATGGCTACACCTTC
TRBJ2-2 many . TRBV27 CASSLSVAEGSPGELFF TGTGCCAGCAGTTTATCAGTTGCGGAGGGGTCCCCCGGGGAGCTGTTTTTT
TRBJ1-2 . . TRBV29-1 CSGSHDYGYTF TGCAGCGGGAGCCACGACTATGGCTACACCTTC
TRBJ1-1 . . TRBV7-2 CASSAEYYTEAFF TGTGCCAGCAGCGCTGAGTACTACACTGAAGCTTTCTTT
TRBJ1-4 . TRBD1 TRBV19 CASSRQGAEKLFF TGTGCCAGTAGTCGACAGGGTGCTGAAAAACTGTTTTTT
TRBJ2-5 . TRBD1 TRBV7-8 CASSGRQGGETQYF TGTGCCAGCAGCGGCAGACAGGGGGGCGAGACCCAGTACTTC
TRBJ2-5 . . TRBV1 CTSVAGRASETQYF TGCACCAGCGTTGCCGGGAGGGCCTCAGAGACCCAGTACTTC
TRBJ2-7 . . TRBV30 CAQWTDGVEQYF TGTGCCCAATGGACTGACGGGGTCGAGCAGTACTTC
TRBJ2-7 once TRBD2 TRBV27 CASSPSGRYRREQYF TGTGCCAGCAGTCCCAGCGGGAGATACCGGAGGGAGCAGTACTTC
TRBJ2-5 . TRBD2 TRBV7-7 CASSLGFLRGDQETQYF TGTGCTAGCAGCTTAGGTTTTCTGCGGGGGGACCAAGAGACCCAGTACTTC
TRBJ2-7 . . TRBV7-6 CASSSRGGPYEQYF TGTGCCAGCAGCTCCCGAGGGGGTCCCTACGAGCAGTACTTC
TRBJ1-2 . TRBD1 TRBV6-4 CASSDAGTGDGYTF TGTGCCAGCAGTGACGCCGGGACAGGGGACGGCTACACCTTC
TRBJ1-5 . . TRBV7-2 CASSIGRGNQPQHF TGTGCCAGCTCAATAGGGCGAGGGAATCAGCCCCAGCATTTT